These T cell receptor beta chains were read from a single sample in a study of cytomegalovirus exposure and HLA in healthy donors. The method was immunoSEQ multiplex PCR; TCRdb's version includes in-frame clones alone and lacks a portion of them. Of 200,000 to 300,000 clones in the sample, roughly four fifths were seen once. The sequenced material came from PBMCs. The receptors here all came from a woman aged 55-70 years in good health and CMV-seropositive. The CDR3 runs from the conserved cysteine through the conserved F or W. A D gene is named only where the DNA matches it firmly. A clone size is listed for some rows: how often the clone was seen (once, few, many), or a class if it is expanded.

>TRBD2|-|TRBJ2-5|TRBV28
TGTGCCAGCAGCCCCCATCGACTAGCAAAGACCCAGTACTTC
CASSPHRLAKTQYF
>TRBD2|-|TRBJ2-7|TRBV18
TGTGCCAGCTCACCGCTAGCGGGAGGCGTTACCTACGAGCAGTACTTC
CASSPLAGGVTYEQYF
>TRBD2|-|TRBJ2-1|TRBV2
TGTGCCAGCAGTCTACGACTAGCGGGCGAGCAGTTCTTC
CASSLRLAGEQFF
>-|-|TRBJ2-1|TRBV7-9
TGTGCCAGCAGCTTAGGAGTTAGAAGCTCCTACAATGAGCAGTTCTTC
CASSLGVRSSYNEQFF
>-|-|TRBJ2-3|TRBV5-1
TGCGCCAGCAGGGGAGGACCCAGCACAGATACGCAGTATTTT
CASRGGPSTDTQYF
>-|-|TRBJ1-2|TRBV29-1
TGCAGCGTTGGGGTCGGGAGGGGTGTAGGCTATGGCTACACCTTC
CSVGVGRGVGYGYTF
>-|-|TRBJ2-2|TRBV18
TGTGCCAGCTCACCGCGGACTACCCACACCGGGGAGCTGTTTTTT
CASSPRTTHTGELFF
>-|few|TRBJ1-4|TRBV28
TGTGCCAGCAGGGGCATGCTTTACGAAAAACTGTTTTTT
CASRGMLYEKLFF
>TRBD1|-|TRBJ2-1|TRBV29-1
TGCAGCGGGAACTCACAACAGGGGAGTGAGCAGTTCTTC
CSGNSQQGSEQFF
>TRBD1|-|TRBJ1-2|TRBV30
TGTGCCTGGAGTGTACTCCCAGGGGGCTATGGCTACACCTTC
CAWSVLPGGYGYTF
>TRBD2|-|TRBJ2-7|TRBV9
TGTGCCAGCAGCGTAGATGACGGGAGGATCTCCTACGAGCAGTACTTC
CASSVDDGRISYEQYF
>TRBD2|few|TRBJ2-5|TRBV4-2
TGTGCCAGCAGCCAGGTAGCGGGAGTCGATGCGGAGACCCAGTACTTC
CASSQVAGVDAETQYF
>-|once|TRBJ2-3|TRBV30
TGTGCCTGGATGAAGCGGTCCTCTGGAGATACGCAGTATTTT
CAWMKRSSGDTQYF
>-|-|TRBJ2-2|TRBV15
TGTGCCACCAGCAGAGATCAGGTTACAGGGCGTTTGGGGACCGGGGAGCTGTTTTTT
CATSRDQVTGRLGTGELFF
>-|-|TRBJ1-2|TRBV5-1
TGCGCCAGCAGCTTGCCCGCGGAGGGCGGAGGCTACACCTTC
CASSLPAEGGGYTF
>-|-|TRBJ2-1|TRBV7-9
TGTGCCAGCAGCTTTGGGACTTCGAACAATGAGCAGTTCTTC
CASSFGTSNNEQFF
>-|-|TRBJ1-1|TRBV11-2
TGTGCCAGCATCCTCGGGGGGAACACTGAAGCTTTCTTT
CASILGGNTEAFF
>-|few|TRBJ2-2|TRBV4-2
TGTGCCAGCAGCCAAGTCGCCCTAACCGGGGAGCTGTTTTTT
CASSQVALTGELFF